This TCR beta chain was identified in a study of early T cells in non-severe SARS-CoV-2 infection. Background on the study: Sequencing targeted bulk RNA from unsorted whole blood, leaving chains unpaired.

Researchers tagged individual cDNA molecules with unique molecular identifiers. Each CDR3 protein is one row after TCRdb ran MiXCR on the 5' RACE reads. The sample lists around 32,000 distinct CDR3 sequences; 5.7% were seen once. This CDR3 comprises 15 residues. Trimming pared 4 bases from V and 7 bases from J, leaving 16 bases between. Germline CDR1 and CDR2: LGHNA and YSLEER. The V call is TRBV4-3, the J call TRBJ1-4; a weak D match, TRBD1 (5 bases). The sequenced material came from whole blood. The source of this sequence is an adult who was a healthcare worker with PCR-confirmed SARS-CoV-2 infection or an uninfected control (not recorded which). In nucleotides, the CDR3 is TGCGCCAGCAGCCTAGAAGGGGTTACGGGTGAAAAACTGTTTTTT. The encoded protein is CASSLEGVTGEKLFF.